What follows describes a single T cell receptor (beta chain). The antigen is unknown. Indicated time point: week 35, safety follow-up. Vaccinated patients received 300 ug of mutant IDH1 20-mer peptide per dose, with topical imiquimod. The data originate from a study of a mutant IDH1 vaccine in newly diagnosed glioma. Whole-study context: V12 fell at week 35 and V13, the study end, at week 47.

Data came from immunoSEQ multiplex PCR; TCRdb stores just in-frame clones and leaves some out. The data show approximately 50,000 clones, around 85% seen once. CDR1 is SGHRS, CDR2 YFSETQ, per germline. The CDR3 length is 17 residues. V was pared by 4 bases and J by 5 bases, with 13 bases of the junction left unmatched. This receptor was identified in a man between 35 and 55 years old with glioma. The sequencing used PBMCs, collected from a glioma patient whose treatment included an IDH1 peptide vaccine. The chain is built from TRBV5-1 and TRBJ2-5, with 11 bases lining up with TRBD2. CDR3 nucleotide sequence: TGCGCCAGCAGCCTGGGGGTAGCGGGAGGGCCTGGTGAGACCCAGTACTTC. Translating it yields CASSLGVAGGPGETQYF.